This note documents a single T cell receptor beta chain sequence. No antigen is known for it. The junction departs from the called germline gene at one end, perhaps through a read error. The sample is drawn from a study of Graves' ophthalmopathy and Graves' hyperthyroidism (dated by TCRdb to the late 2010s). Broadly, across the study: Hyperthyroidism was defined as stable when no progression to ophthalmopathy occurred within 18 months of follow-up. The study used TCR beta repertoire signatures to distinguish Graves' ophthalmopathy from Graves' hyperthyroidism and to predict progression to ophthalmopathy. In total, 120 to 150 blood samples were TCR-sequenced: under 45 ophthalmopathy, approximately 75 hyperthyroidism and roughly 17 hyperthyroidism-to-ophthalmopathy patients. A discovery set of about a hundred patients (about 45 ophthalmopathy, about 55 stable hyperthyroidism) was enrolled to explore V-J signatures distinguishing ophthalmopathy from hyperthyroidism. The independent validation cohort included some 19 hyperthyroidism patients plus 17 patients who later progressed from hyperthyroidism to ophthalmopathy. In about six hyperthyroidism patients, the T-cell repertoires found in thyroid tissue were compared with those found in blood. Following sample collection, hyperthyroidism patients were given methimazole at a starting dose of 30 mg daily, and ophthalmopathy patients were given high-dose intravenous methylprednisolone. The study at large found these results: The 13-signature model separated ophthalmopathy from stable hyperthyroidism with 85% to 90% sensitivity and 81.08% specificity in cross-validation, and 80%/75% in the test set. No statistical method was used to set the sample size in advance, and the investigators knew which group each participant was assigned to. In validation, the model predicted ophthalmopathy progression with over 60% sensitivity and roughly 72% specificity; 12 predicted patients were CT-confirmed with GO in a median of roughly 6.8 months. Most expanded thyroid clonotypes with frequency above 0.001 were also detected in blood, suggesting blood repertoires may reflect the thyroid immune response.

The germline V gene provides CDR1 LGHNA and CDR2 YSLEER. Including cysteine and phenylalanine, the CDR3 has 15 amino acids. Just the 45-base CDR3 DNA is kept, in frame starting at base 1. For repertoire sequencing, TCR beta CDR3 regions were amplified from RNA transcripts. The first round of RT-PCR was done with HTBI primers and the Qiagen OneStep RT-PCR kit, and was followed by a second round of multiplex PCR, then size selection and purification. The libraries underwent paired-end sequencing with 100 bp reads on an Illumina HiSeq2000. On the authors' methods: SOAPnuke was used to process the reads, throwing out any read that had adapters, had uncalled bases, had a mean Phred below 15, or lacked an exact constant-primer or identifier match. COPE v1.2.5 was used to merge the high-quality paired reads. Each unique nucleotide sequence was treated as a clonotype, and MiTCR v1.1 was used to align the clonotypes to the IMGT TRB V, D and J references. The analysis was limited to V-J combinations with a frequency above 0.0001, which together covered approximately 99% of repertoires. For each V-J combination, a TCR clonal expansion and chaos score was defined as the ratio of F50 clonal expansion to chaos observed in the TCRdist matrix. Welch's t-statistics and random forest were used to narrow the features down to more than 10 V-J combinations, which were then fed into a naive Bayes classifier. Thyroid-blood repertoire similarity was quantified with the Morisita-Horn index. TCRdb reworked the public reads: Q25 trimming with fastp, MiXCR clone assembly, productive beta chains retained. Every distinct CDR3 protein forms one entry, paired with its most common genes and DNA. V and J calls and clone size were set by TCRdb, not the authors. Across this sample there are roughly 1.1 million distinct CDR3 sequences, with about 36% seen only once. Around 10% of the sample belongs to the ten largest clones.

Hyperthyroidism patients were newly diagnosed, with disease duration under 2 months, and aged 18 to 65 years. Patients were excluded if they had other autoimmune diseases, uncontrolled infections, pregnancy or lactation. Diagnosis relied on clinical symptoms, serum thyroxine, TRAb, thyroid ultrasound and orbital computed tomography. Total RNA was extracted using Trizol reagent, and RNA quality was checked on an Agilent 2100 Bioanalyzer. The sequence joins TRBV4-3 to TRBJ1-6; TRBD1 agrees with 7 junctional bases. The material sequenced was peripheral blood or thyroid tissue (not recorded which). The TCR sequence derives from an adult man with Graves' hyperthyroidism. The nucleotides read TGCGCCAGCAGCCCCCATGGGACAGTTAATTCACCCCTCCTCTTT. The resulting protein is CASSPHGTVNSPLLF.